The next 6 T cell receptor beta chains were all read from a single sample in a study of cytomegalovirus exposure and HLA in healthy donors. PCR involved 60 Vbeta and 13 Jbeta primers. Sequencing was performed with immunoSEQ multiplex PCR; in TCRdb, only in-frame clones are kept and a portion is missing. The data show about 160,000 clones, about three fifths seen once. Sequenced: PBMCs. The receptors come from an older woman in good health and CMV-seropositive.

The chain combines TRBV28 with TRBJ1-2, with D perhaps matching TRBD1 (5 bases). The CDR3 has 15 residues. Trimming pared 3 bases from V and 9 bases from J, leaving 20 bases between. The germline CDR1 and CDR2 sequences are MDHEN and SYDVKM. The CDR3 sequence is CASSLVGQGASRYTF. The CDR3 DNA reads TGTGCCAGCAGTTTGGTCGGGCAGGGCGCGTCGCGCTACACCTTC.

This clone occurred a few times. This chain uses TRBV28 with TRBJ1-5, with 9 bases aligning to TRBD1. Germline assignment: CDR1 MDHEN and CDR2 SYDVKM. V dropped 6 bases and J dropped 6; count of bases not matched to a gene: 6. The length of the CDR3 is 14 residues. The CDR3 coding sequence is TGTGCCAGCAGAATACAGGGGGCTGTTCAGCCCCAGCATTTT. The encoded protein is CASRIQGAVQPQHF. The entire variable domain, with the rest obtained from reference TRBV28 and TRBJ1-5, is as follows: DVKVTQSSRYLVKRTGEKVFLECVQDMDHENMFWYRQDPGLGLRLIYFSYDVKMKEKGDIPEGYSVSREKKERFSLILESASTNQTSMYLCASRIQGAVQPQHFGDGTRLSIL.

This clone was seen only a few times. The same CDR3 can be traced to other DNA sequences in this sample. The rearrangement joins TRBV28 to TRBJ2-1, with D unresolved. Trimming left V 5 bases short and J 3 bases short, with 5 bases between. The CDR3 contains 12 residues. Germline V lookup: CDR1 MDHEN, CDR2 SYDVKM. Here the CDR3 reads CASSASYNEQFF. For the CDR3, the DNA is TGTGCCAGCAGTGCCAGCTACAATGAGCAGTTCTTC.

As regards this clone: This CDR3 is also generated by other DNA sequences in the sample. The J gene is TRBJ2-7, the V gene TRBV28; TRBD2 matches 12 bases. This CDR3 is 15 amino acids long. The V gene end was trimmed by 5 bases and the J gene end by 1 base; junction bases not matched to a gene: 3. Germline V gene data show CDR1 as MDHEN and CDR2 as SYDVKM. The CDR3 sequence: CASSLGLAGSYEQYF. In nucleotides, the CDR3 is TGTGCCAGCAGTCTCGGACTAGCGGGGTCCTACGAGCAGTACTTC.

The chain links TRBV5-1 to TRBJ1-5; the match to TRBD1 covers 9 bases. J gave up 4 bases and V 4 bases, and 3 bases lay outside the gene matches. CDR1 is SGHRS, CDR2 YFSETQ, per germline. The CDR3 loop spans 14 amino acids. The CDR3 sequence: CASSPGQGNQPQHF. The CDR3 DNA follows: TGCGCCAGCAGCCCGGGACAGGGTAATCAGCCCCAGCATTTT. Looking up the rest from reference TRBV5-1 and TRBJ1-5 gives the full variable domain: KAGVTQTPRYLIKTRGQQVTLSCSPISGHRSVSWYQQTPGQGLQFLFEYFSETQRNKGNFPGRFSGRQFSNSRSEMNVSTLELGDSALYLCASSPGQGNQPQHFGDGTRLSIL.

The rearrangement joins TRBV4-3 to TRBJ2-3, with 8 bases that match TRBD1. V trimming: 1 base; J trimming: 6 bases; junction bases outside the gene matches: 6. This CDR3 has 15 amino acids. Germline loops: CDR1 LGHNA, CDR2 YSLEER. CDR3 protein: CASSQVGQGGDTQYF. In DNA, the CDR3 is TGCGCCAGCAGCCAAGTTGGACAGGGCGGGGATACGCAGTATTTT.